These 19 T cell receptor beta chains came from one sample sequenced in a study of T cells after yellow fever vaccination. Using its own MiXCR run on the 5' RACE reads, TCRdb lists one record per CDR3 protein. The top ten hold 35% to 40% of the sample, which has approximately 150,000 distinct CDR3 sequences, roughly 8.8% seen once. This sample comprised CD8+ T cells sorted from PBMCs, obtained 45 days after the yellow fever booster vaccination. Every receptor here comes from a man in his late teens or twenties who received the YFV17D yellow fever vaccine.

This clonotype showed up many times. The chain recombines TRBV29-1 with TRBJ2-2; D possibly corresponds to TRBD2 (6 bases). Germline V gives CDR1 SQVTM, CDR2 ANQGSEA. Trimming left V 7 bases short and J 0 bases short, with 9 bases between. The CDR3 is 13 amino acids. The CDR3 nucleotides are TGCAGCGGGAGGGTAGCGAACACCGGGGAGCTGTTTTTT. Its translation: CSGRVANTGELFF.

A few counts support this clonotype. The chain is built from TRBV20-1 and TRBJ1-1, with D perhaps TRBD1 (5 bases). The CDR3 has 13 amino acids. Germline V gene sequence: CDR1 DFQATT, CDR2 SNEGSKA (reference sequence). V lost 0 bases and J 5 bases, leaving 10 bases between the germline ends. The CDR3 DNA is TGCAGTGCTAGAGAGCCTCGGGGGACTGAAGCTTTCTTT. Its protein product is CSAREPRGTEAFF.

CDR3 residues: CASIRQNTGELFF. The CDR3 nucleotides read TGTGCCAGCATAAGACAGAACACCGGGGAGCTGTTTTTT. V is TRBV12-3 or TRBV12-4 and J is TRBJ2-2; D remains ambiguous. The CDR3 covers 13 residues. Trimming removed 7 bases from V and 1 base from J, with 7 bases in between.

This clonotype has at least ten counts. V is TRBV25-1 and J is TRBJ2-1; no clear D gene. The germline V and J ends were trimmed by 4 bases and 6 bases, with 4 bases remaining between them. This CDR3 has 11 amino acids. Germline V gene lookup returns CDR1 MGHDK and CDR2 SYGVNS. CDR3 sequence (DNA): TGTGCCAGCAGTGGGGCCAATGAGCAGTTCTTC. As protein: CASSGANEQFF.

This clonotype appeared a few times. This chain uses TRBV19 with TRBJ2-7; D is uncertain. CDR1 and CDR2 (germline): LNHDA, SQIVND (reference sequence). This CDR3 region has 13 residues. Trimming cost V 7 bases and J 5 bases, with 15 bases left between them. This CDR3 reads CASTLGGHNEQYF. The CDR3 DNA follows: TGTGCCAGTACCCTCGGCGGCCACAACGAGCAGTACTTC.

This clonotype was picked up many times. CDR3 region: CASSLETRNEQFF. The CDR3 DNA reads TGCGCCAGCAGCTTGGAGACAAGGAATGAGCAGTTCTTC. The chain links TRBV5-1 to TRBJ2-1, with D hard to call. This CDR3 region has 13 residues. V was trimmed by 0 bases and J by 7 bases, leaving 8 bases between them. Germline V lookup: CDR1 SGHRS, CDR2 YFSETQ.

Only a few counts were recorded for this clonotype. V usage is TRBV6-5 and J usage is TRBJ2-7, with TRBD1 identical over 7 bases. Trimming cost V 6 bases and J 6 bases; bases outside gene matches: 14. The CDR3 spans 15 residues. The V gene's germline CDR1 is MNHEY and CDR2 SVGAGI. CDR3 coding DNA: TGTGCCAGCAGGCTTGGACCTACAGGGGCTACCGAGCAGTACTTC. It is translated as CASRLGPTGATEQYF.

The V and J genes are TRBV7-9 and TRBJ2-5; TRBD1 is a possible D gene (5 bases). Germline values: CDR1 SEHNR, CDR2 FQNEAQ (reference sequence). With 5 bases removed from V and 1 base from J, the gap between germline ends came to 17 bases. This CDR3 contains 16 residues. CDR3 protein: CASSPILTESQETQYF. For the CDR3, the DNA is TGTGCCAGCAGCCCAATTTTGACAGAGAGCCAAGAGACCCAGTACTTC.

This clonotype was seen ten or more times. The genes are TRBV4-2 and TRBJ2-1, with TRBD2 matching over 8 bases. V was pared by 1 base and J by 0 bases, with 2 bases of the junction left unmatched. Looked up from germline, CDR1 is LGHNA and CDR2 is YNFKEQ. CDR3 size: 16 residues. This chain's CDR3 is CASSQGSGGSYNEQFF. CDR3 DNA sequence: TGTGCCAGCAGCCAAGGCAGCGGGGGCTCCTACAATGAGCAGTTCTTC.

The chain joins TRBV6-4 to TRBJ2-7, with 11 bases identical to TRBD1. This CDR3 is built from 20 residues. Germline V gene sequence: CDR1 MRHNA, CDR2 SNTAGT. Germline trimming cut 4 bases from V and 3 bases from J; bases unmatched to any gene: 20. The CDR3 nucleotides read TGTGCCAGCAGTGGACACCGGGACAGGGGGACCAAAGGGGACTACTACGAGCAGTACGTC. This sequence encodes CASSGHRDRGTKGDYYEQYV.

The rearrangement links TRBV4-1 to TRBJ2-7; D is undetermined. The CDR3 has 16 residues. Trimming cost V 1 base and J 7 bases, with 20 bases left between them. CDR1 MGHRA and CDR2 YSYEKL come from the germline V gene. CDR3 loop: CASSQGPGQAGWEQYV. The CDR3 DNA reads as TGCGCCAGCAGCCAAGGTCCTGGGCAGGCTGGCTGGGAGCAGTACGTC.

This chain connects TRBV9 to TRBJ1-3; TRBD1 agrees at 7 bases. J was trimmed by 0 bases and V by 5 bases; bases with no gene match: 5. In germline, CDR1 is SGDLS, CDR2 YYNGEE. The CDR3 runs to 15 residues. CDR3 amino acids: CASSGGTVSGNTIYF. DNA for the CDR3: TGTGCCAGCAGTGGAGGGACAGTCTCTGGAAACACCATATATTTT.

The chain links TRBV5-5 to TRBJ2-1, with 14 bases identical to TRBD2. The CDR3 length is 20 residues. V gave up 4 bases and J gave up 0 bases; unmatched junction bases: 12. Germline CDR1 is SGHKS and CDR2 is YYEKEE (reference sequence). The CDR3 sequence: CASSPGLAGAPLSSYNEQFF. CDR3 nucleotides: TGTGCCAGCAGCCCGGGACTAGCGGGGGCCCCTTTAAGCTCCTACAATGAGCAGTTCTTC.

The rearrangement joins TRBV4-3 to TRBJ2-1; 10 bases line up with TRBD2. After removal of 2 bases from V and 1 base from J, the junction contained 5 bases not matched to a gene. The CDR3 loop spans 17 amino acids. Germline-derived CDR1 and CDR2 are LGHNA and YSLEER. The CDR3 coding sequence is TGCGCCAGCAGCCAAAAGCTAGCGGGGGTATCCTACAATGAGCAGTTCTTC. It codes for CASSQKLAGVSYNEQFF.

The table lists this clonotype with a few counts. The V gene is TRBV10-1, the J gene TRBJ2-7; D is undetermined. V was clipped by 6 bases and J by 0 bases, with 12 bases between them. The CDR3 is 14 amino acids. Germline values: CDR1 WNHNN, CDR2 SYGVQD (reference sequence). CDR3 in amino acids: CASSSIPYSYEQYF. The CDR3 DNA reads as TGCGCCAGCAGCAGTATTCCTTACTCCTACGAGCAGTACTTC.

The chain joins TRBV7-9 to TRBJ1-2, with 8 bases aligning to TRBD1. Per the germline V gene, CDR1 is SEHNR and CDR2 is FQNEAQ (reference sequence). Unmatched junction bases numbered 4, after V lost 5 bases and J lost 8 bases. This CDR3 region has 12 residues. CDR3 sequence: CASSPGTGGYTF. For the CDR3, the DNA is TGTGCCAGCAGCCCAGGGACAGGCGGCTACACCTTC.

A single count supports this clonotype. The V call is TRBV13, the J call TRBJ2-3; 10 bases line up with TRBD1. Germline V gives CDR1 PRHDT, CDR2 FYEKMQ (reference sequence). V was clipped by 5 bases and J by 2 bases; unmatched bases: 4. CDR3 length: 15 amino acids. The CDR3 reads CASSPTGGATDTQYF. In DNA form, the CDR3 reads TGTGCCAGCAGCCCGACAGGGGGCGCCACAGATACGCAGTATTTT. Variable domain in full (rest from reference TRBV13 and TRBJ2-3): AAGVIQSPRHLIKEKRETATLKCYPIPRHDTVYWYQQGPGQDPQFLISFYEKMQSDKGSIPDRFSAQQFSDYHSELNMSSLELGDSALYFCASSPTGGATDTQYFGPGTRLTVL.

The rearrangement joins TRBV27 to TRBJ2-2; D ambiguous. Germline V gene sequence: CDR1 MNHEY, CDR2 SMNVEV (reference sequence). This CDR3 is built from 18 residues. Trimming stripped 3 bases from V and 0 bases from J, with 17 bases between. The CDR3 sequence is CASSLTWRKVSNTGELFF. CDR3 coding DNA: TGTGCCAGCAGTTTGACGTGGCGGAAAGTGTCGAACACCGGGGAGCTGTTTTTT.

The chain recombines TRBV21-1 with TRBJ1-4; the table's D call of TRBD1 was not tested on the DNA. TRBV21-1 is designated a pseudogene. The CDR3 spans 14 residues. The CDR3 spells CASVHRGSREKLFF. Here the CDR3 DNA reads TGTGCCAGCGTCCACAGGGGCTCGAGGGAAAAACTGTTTTTT.